This is a list of T cell receptor beta chains from one sample in a study of blood T cell repertoires in COVID-19. Profiled with immunoSEQ multiplex PCR; TCRdb holds only in-frame clones, not every one. The table has 200,000 to 250,000 clones, about 83% seen once. Sequences were obtained from PBMCs or T cells enriched from blood (not recorded which). All receptors come from a woman aged 45-65 years who had been exposed to COVID-19. Both conserved end residues are part of each CDR3. Each record gives: J gene, V gene, clone size, D gene, CDR3 DNA, CDR3 protein. The D gene is left open where the match is weak. Some rows mark clone size as missing; the rest say once, few, many or name a class of expanded clone.

>TRBJ1-2|TRBV2|NA|TRBD1
TGTGCCAGCAGTGAAGCTAGGGACAGGGTTAAAGGCTACACCTTC
CASSEARDRVKGYTF
>TRBJ1-2|TRBV4-3|NA|NA
TGCGCCAGCAGCCAAGGGGCTCCAGGGGATGGCTACACCTTC
CASSQGAPGDGYTF
>TRBJ1-1|TRBV21-1|NA|NA
TGTGCCAGCAGCGAGAAATGGAACACTGAAGCTTTCTTT
CASSEKWNTEAFF
>TRBJ2-3|TRBV4-1|NA|NA
TGCGCCAGCAGCCATGAACACGGCACAGATACGCAGTATTTT
CASSHEHGTDTQYF
>TRBJ2-2|TRBV18|NA|NA
TGTGCCAGCTCACCCTCGTCCGGGGAGCTGTTTTTT
CASSPSSGELFF
>TRBJ1-2|TRBV6-1|few|NA
TGTGCCAGCAGTGGACTCCGCGGGGTGGCGGTCTATGGCTACACCTTC
CASSGLRGVAVYGYTF
>TRBJ2-1|TRBV7-2|NA|NA
TGTGCCAGCAGCTCTGACAGCTCCTACAATGAGCAGTTCTTC
CASSSDSSYNEQFF
>TRBJ2-3|TRBV7-8|NA|TRBD1
TGTGCCAGCAGCCCGGGACAGGGGGCCACAGATACGCAGTATTTT
CASSPGQGATDTQYF
>TRBJ2-7|TRBV11-2|NA|NA
TGTGCCAGCAGCCATTTCGATGAGGTAACGTACTTC
CASSHFDEVTYF
>TRBJ2-1|TRBV19|NA|NA
TGTGCCAGTAGTATAAGCAGGGGCAATGAGCAGTTCTTC
CASSISRGNEQFF
>TRBJ1-1|TRBV7-9|NA|NA
TGTGCCAGCAGCGACACCTCCCGGCACACTGAAGCTTTCTTT
CASSDTSRHTEAFF
>TRBJ2-3|TRBV18|NA|NA
TGTGCCAGCTCACTTGGACTACCTAGCACAGATACGCAGTATTTT
CASSLGLPSTDTQYF
>TRBJ1-2|TRBV19|NA|NA
TGTGCCAGTGGCCTTGGGCCTCTTAACTATGGCTACACCTTC
CASGLGPLNYGYTF
>TRBJ2-7|TRBV6-5|NA|TRBD1
TGTGCCAGCAGTTACTCCCAGACAGGGGGCAACGAGCAGTACTTC
CASSYSQTGGNEQYF
>TRBJ1-1|TRBV5-1|once|NA
TGCGCCAGCAGCTTGGAGGGGTGGCCTACCGCTGAAGCTTTCTTT
CASSLEGWPTAEAFF
>TRBJ1-1|TRBV3-1/TRBV3-2|NA|NA
TGTGCCAGCAGCCATATGACAGGAGGTGGAAGGGCTTTCTTT
CASSHMTGGGRAFF
>TRBJ1-1|TRBV7-9|NA|TRBD1
TGTGCCAGCAGCTTGAGGCTGACAGGGGATCATGGCACTGAAGCTTTCTTT
CASSLRLTGDHGTEAFF
>TRBJ1-4|TRBV2|NA|TRBD1
TGTGCCAGCAACAGGGGGCCCGGTGAAAAACTGTTTTTT
CASNRGPGEKLFF
>TRBJ2-1|TRBV6-5|NA|TRBD2
TGTGCCACCCGGGGGGGTAGTAGTGAGCAGTTCTTC
CATRGGSSEQFF
>TRBJ2-3|TRBV4-1|NA|TRBD2
TGCGCCAGCAGCCTGAGTGCGGGGGGAACGCAGTATTTT
CASSLSAGGTQYF
>TRBJ1-2|TRBV12-3/TRBV12-4|NA|TRBD1
TGTGCCAGCACTCCGACAGGGGGGTTTGGCTACACCTTC
CASTPTGGFGYTF
>TRBJ1-6|TRBV19|NA|TRBD1
TGTGCCAGTAGTTCGACAGGGTTGAATTCACCCCTCCACTTT
CASSSTGLNSPLHF
>TRBJ2-2|TRBV6-2/TRBV6-3|NA|NA
TGTGCCAGCAGTTACTCTAGCGGTCTCACCGGGGAGCTGTTTTTT
CASSYSSGLTGELFF
>TRBJ1-1|TRBV19|NA|NA
TGTGCCAGTAGCTCAGGGTTGGGCACTGAAGCTTTCTTT
CASSSGLGTEAFF
>TRBJ2-7|TRBV19|NA|NA
TGTGCCAGTAGTATAGCGCCGGTGAGCTCCTACGAGCAGTACTTC
CASSIAPVSSYEQYF
>TRBJ2-7|TRBV10-1|NA|NA
TGCGCCAGCTCGAGGGATATTAGCTCCTACGAGCAGTACTTC
CASSRDISSYEQYF
>TRBJ2-5|TRBV20-1|once|TRBD2
TGCAGTGCTAGTGGGCCTAGCGGGGGGATGGCAGAGACCCAGTACTTC
CSASGPSGGMAETQYF
>TRBJ1-6|TRBV11-2|NA|NA
TGTGCCAGCAGCTTAGAACTCGGTCTGAATTCACCCCTCCACTTT
CASSLELGLNSPLHF
>TRBJ1-1|TRBV9|NA|NA
TGTGCCAGCAGCCCCCTAAGGACAGCGAACACTGAAGCTTTCTTT
CASSPLRTANTEAFF
>TRBJ1-4|TRBV3-1/TRBV3-2|NA|TRBD1
TGTGCCAGCAGCCGGGACAGGGAAAAACTGTTTTTT
CASSRDREKLFF
>TRBJ2-3|TRBV4-2|NA|NA
TGTGCCAGCAGCCTCCGGGAGCCAGGTGGAGATACGCAGTATTTT
CASSLREPGGDTQYF
>TRBJ1-2|TRBV7-9|NA|NA
TGTGCCAGCAGCTTCGGTAAAGGGGACTATGGCTACACCTTC
CASSFGKGDYGYTF
>TRBJ1-4|TRBV29-1|NA|NA
TGCAGCGTTGAAGGGGGGCCCTTCGGGGAAAAACTGTTTTTT
CSVEGGPFGEKLFF
>TRBJ1-2|TRBV18|NA|NA
TGTGCCAGCTCACCACAGCGGGGGGCGGACTATGGCTACACCTTC
CASSPQRGADYGYTF